This T cell receptor (beta chain) was captured in a study of blood T cell repertoires in COVID-19. From germline, CDR1 is MNHEY and CDR2 SMNVEV (reference sequence). The CDR3 runs 10 residues. V shed 10 bases and J shed 8 bases, with 10 bases lying between them. Method: immunoSEQ multiplex PCR; TCRdb's copy keeps in-frame clones and lacks some. The sample includes 200,000 to 300,000 clones, about four fifths seen only once; the top ten take around 7.5%. The chain has TRBV27 and TRBJ2-3, with D hard to call. Source material: peripheral blood. The TCR sequence derives from a woman older than 75 with COVID-19, enrolled during active disease. The CDR3 DNA is TGTGCCAACTCTAGTGGTACGCAGTATTTT. It codes for CANSSGTQYF.